This T cell receptor beta chain was profiled in a study of T-cell reconstitution after alpha-beta-depleted transplantation in children. This clonotype has just a few counts. Unique molecular identifiers were built into the TCRbeta library. MiXCR, run by TCRdb on the PCR reads, gives a single entry per CDR3 protein. The sample lists about 240,000 distinct CDR3 sequences; roughly 24% were seen once. The sequence derives from a girl aged 2 to 10 with Fanconi anemia, due to receive a stem cell transplant. The sequences come from PBMCs, collected before TCRalphabeta/CD19-depleted stem cell transplant.

CDR3 loop: CASRSASGYGYTF. The CDR3 nucleotides read TGTGCCAGCAGGTCAGCCTCTGGCTATGGCTACACCTTC. This rearrangement joins TRBV28 to TRBJ1-2; D is ambiguous. Germline lookup yields CDR1 MDHEN and CDR2 SYDVKM. Between the trimmed V and J ends, which lost 6 bases and 4 bases, there was a span of 12 bases. This CDR3 is built from 13 residues.